This T cell receptor (beta chain) was sequenced during a study of T cell changes during pregnancy in multiple sclerosis. TCRdb's table, derived via immunoSEQ multiplex PCR, lists solely in-frame clones and lacks some. The sample contains some 38,000 clones, about 90% of which appear only once. Germline V gene lookup returns CDR1 MNHEY and CDR2 SMNVEV (reference sequence). V was pared by 8 bases and J by 1 base, with 10 bases of the junction left unmatched. The CDR3 runs to 15 residues. This material consisted of CD8+ T cells from peripheral blood mononuclear cells, taken after pregnancy. The sequence was obtained from a female donor with multiple sclerosis, enrolled in a pregnancy study. The V and J genes are TRBV27 and TRBJ1-1; TRBD1 matches 7 bases. The CDR3 loop reads CASAYRGFRNTEAFF. CDR3 nucleotide sequence: TGTGCCAGCGCTTACAGGGGCTTCAGGAACACTGAAGCTTTCTTT.